This TCR beta chain derives from a study of blood T cell repertoires in COVID-19. Sequencing used immunoSEQ multiplex PCR; TCRdb keeps in-frame clones, though not all of them. The data show about 390,000 clones, around 87% seen once. CDR1 is MNHNS and CDR2 is SASEGT in the germline V gene. Trimming pared 4 bases from V and 2 bases from J, leaving 23 bases between. The CDR3 covers 18 residues. V gene TRBV6-1 combines with J gene TRBJ2-5, with a weak D call TRBD2 (5 bases). The sample consisted of peripheral blood. The clonotype comes from a woman in her sixties with COVID-19, enrolled during active disease. This CDR3 is CASSGYEAGRLGQETQYF. CDR3 nucleotides: TGTGCCAGCAGTGGCTATGAGGCGGGCCGATTAGGTCAAGAGACCCAGTACTTC.